This TCR beta chain was obtained from a study of T-cell memory formation after mild COVID-19. Each CDR3 protein is one row after TCRdb ran MiXCR on the 5' RACE reads. The profile covers around 340,000 distinct CDR3 sequences, with around 13% appearing a single time and about 21% taken by the ten largest. This clonotype was recorded many times. Trimming shortened V by 3 bases and J by 5 bases, and 5 bases separated the two germline ends. In germline, CDR1 is SEHNR, CDR2 FQNEAQ (reference sequence). The CDR3 is 12 residues long. The clonotype originates from a man between 18 and 35 years old who had mild COVID-19 (a few samples of this study predate the infection). Cell type and time point are not known. Sequenced: PBMCs or a T cell subset sorted from them (not recorded which). The chain links TRBV7-9 to TRBJ2-1; TRBD2 might be the D (5 bases). DNA for the CDR3: TGTGCCAGCAGCTTGAGGGACAATGAGCAGTTCTTC. This sequence encodes CASSLRDNEQFF.